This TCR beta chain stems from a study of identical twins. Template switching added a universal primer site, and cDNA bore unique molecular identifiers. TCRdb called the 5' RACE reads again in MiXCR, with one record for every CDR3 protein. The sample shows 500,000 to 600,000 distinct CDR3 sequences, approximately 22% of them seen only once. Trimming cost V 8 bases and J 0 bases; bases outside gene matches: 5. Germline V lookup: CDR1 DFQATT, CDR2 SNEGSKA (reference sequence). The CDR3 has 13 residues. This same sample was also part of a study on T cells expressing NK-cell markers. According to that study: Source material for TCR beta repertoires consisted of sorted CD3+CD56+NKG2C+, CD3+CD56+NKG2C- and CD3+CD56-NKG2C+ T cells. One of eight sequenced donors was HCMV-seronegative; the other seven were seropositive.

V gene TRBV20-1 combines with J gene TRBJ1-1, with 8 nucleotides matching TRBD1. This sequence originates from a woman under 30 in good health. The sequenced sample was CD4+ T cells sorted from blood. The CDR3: CSPRTGMNTEAFF. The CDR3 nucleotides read TGCAGTCCCAGGACAGGGATGAACACTGAAGCTTTCTTT.